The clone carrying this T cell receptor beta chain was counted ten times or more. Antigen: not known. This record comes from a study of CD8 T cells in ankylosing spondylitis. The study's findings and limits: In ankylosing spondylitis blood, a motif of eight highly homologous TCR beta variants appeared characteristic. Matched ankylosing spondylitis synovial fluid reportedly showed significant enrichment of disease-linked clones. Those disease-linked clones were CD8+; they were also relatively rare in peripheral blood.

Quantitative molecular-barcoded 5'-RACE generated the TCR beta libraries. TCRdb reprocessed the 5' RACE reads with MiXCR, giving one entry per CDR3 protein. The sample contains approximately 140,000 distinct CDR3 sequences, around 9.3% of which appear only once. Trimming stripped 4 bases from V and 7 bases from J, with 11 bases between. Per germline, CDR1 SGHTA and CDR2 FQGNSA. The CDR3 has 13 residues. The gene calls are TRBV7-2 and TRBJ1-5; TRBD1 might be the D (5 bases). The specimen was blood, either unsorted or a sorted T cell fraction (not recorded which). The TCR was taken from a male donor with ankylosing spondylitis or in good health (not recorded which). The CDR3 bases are TGTGCCAGCAGCTCCCAGGGAGACCAGCCCCAGCATTTT. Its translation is CASSSQGDQPQHF.